This T cell receptor beta chain stems from a study of T cells in women clearing cervical HPV infection. In germline, CDR1 is SGHTA, CDR2 FQGNSA. The CDR3 spans 15 residues. Assay: immunoSEQ multiplex PCR; the TCRdb copy retains only in-frame clones and omits some. Its clone listing holds about 30,000 clones. Notes on this clone: The sequenced fragment ends 3 residues before the CDR3 boundary, so the rest is inferred from the germline J gene.

This sequence was found in a woman aged 18 to 75 with a cervical HPV16 infection that either progressed to CIN3+ or cleared (not recorded which). The sequenced sample was blood buffy coat. The genes are TRBV7-2 and TRBJ1-2; D gene ambiguous. CDR3: CASSLTSVRDNDYTF. The part of the CDR3 DNA that was read is TGTGCCAGCAGCTTAACTAGCGTCCGCGACAATGAC.